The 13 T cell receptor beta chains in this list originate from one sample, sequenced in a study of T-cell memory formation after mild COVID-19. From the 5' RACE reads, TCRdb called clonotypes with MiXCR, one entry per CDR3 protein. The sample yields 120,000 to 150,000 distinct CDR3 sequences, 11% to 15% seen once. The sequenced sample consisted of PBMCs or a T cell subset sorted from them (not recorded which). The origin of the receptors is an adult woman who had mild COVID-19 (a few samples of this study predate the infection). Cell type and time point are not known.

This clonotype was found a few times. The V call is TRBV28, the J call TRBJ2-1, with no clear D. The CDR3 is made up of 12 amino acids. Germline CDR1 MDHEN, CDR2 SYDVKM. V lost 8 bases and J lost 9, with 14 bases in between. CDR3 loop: CASESAGGEQFF. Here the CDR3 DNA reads TGTGCCAGCGAGTCGGCCGGTGGTGAGCAGTTCTTC.

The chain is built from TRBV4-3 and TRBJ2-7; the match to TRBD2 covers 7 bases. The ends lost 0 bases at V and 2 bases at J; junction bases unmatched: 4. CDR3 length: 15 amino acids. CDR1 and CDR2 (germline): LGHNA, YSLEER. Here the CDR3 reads CASSQDPSGTYEQYF. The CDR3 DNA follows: TGCGCCAGCAGCCAAGATCCCAGCGGGACCTACGAGCAGTACTTC.

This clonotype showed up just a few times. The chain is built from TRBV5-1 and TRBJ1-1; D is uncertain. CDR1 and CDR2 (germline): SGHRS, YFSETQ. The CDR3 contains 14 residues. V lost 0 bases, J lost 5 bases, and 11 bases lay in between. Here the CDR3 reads CASSLAAGGTEAFF. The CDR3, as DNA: TGCGCCAGCAGCTTGGCCGCGGGAGGAACTGAAGCTTTCTTT.

In DNA form, the CDR3 reads TGCGCCAGCAGCCAAGGGACAGGGAAGGACTATGGCTACACCTTC. The encoded protein is CASSQGTGKDYGYTF. The J gene is TRBJ1-2, the V gene TRBV4-1; 8 positions agree with TRBD1. J was trimmed by 3 bases and V by 1 base; bases with no gene match: 4. This CDR3 region has 15 residues. CDR1 is MGHRA and CDR2 is YSYEKL in the germline V gene.

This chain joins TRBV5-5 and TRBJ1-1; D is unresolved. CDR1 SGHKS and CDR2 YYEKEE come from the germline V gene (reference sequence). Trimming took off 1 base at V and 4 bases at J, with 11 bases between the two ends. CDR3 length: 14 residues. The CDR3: CASSLTVRSTEAFF. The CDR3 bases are TGTGCCAGCAGCTTGACGGTGCGGAGCACTGAAGCTTTCTTT. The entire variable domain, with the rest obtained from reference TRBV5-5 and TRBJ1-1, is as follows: DAGVTQSPTHLIKTRGQQVTLRCSPISGHKSVSWYQQVLGQGPQFIFQYYEKEERGRGNFPDRFSARQFPNYSSELNVNALLLGDSALYLCASSLTVRSTEAFFGQGTRLTVV.

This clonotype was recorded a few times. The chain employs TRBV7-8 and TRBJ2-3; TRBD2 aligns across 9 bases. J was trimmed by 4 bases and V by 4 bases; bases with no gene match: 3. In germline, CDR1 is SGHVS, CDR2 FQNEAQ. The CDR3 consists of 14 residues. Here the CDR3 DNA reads TGTGCCAGCAGCTCTAGCGGGAATTCAGATACGCAGTATTTT. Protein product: CASSSSGNSDTQYF.

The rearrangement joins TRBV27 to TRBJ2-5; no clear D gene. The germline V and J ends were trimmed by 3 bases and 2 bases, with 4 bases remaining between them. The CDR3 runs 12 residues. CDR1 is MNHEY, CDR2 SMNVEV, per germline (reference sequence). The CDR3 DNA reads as TGTGCCAGCAGTTTCTTGCAAGAGACCCAGTACTTC. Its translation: CASSFLQETQYF.

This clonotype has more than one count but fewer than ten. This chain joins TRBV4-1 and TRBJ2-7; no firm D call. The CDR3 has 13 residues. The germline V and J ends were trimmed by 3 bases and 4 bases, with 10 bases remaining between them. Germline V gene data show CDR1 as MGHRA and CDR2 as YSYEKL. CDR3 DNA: TGCGCCAGCAGCCAGGGTTTGGGATACGAGCAGTACTTC. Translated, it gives CASSQGLGYEQYF.

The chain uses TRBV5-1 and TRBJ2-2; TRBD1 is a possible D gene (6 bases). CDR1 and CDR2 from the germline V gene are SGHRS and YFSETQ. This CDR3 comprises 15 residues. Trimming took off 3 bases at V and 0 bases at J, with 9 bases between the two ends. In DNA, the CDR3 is TGCGCCAGCAGCTGGGGGCAAGCGAACACCGGGGAGCTGTTTTTT. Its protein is CASSWGQANTGELFF.

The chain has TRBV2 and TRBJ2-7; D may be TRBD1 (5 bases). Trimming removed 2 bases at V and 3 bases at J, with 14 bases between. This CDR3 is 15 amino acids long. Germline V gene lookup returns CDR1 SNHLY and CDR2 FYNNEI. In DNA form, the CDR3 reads TGTGCCAGCAGTGAATATAAAGGGGTAGGCTACGAGCAGTACTTC. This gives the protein CASSEYKGVGYEQYF.

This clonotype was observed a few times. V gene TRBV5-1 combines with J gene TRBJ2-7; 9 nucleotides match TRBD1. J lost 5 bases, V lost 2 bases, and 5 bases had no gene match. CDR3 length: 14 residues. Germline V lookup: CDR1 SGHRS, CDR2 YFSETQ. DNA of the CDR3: TGCGCCAGCAGCTTTGGACAGGGGAGTGACGAGCAGTACTTC. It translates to CASSFGQGSDEQYF.

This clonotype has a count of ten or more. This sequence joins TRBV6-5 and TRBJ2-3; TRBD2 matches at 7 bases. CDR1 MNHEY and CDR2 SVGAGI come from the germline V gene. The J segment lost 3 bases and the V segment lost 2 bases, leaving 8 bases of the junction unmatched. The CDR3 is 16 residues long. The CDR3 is CASSYGPGRETDTQYF. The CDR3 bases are TGTGCCAGCAGTTACGGGCCGGGGAGGGAAACAGATACGCAGTATTTT.

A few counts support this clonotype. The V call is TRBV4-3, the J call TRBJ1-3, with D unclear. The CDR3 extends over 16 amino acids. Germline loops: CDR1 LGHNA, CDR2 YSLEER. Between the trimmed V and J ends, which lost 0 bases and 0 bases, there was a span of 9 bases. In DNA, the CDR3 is TGCGCCAGCAGCCAAGAAGCAGATGCCTCTGGAAACACCATATATTTT. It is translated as CASSQEADASGNTIYF.